This TCR beta chain was identified in a study of CD4+ T cells in melanoma. Using immunoSEQ multiplex PCR, the repertoire was profiled, and TCRdb retains in-frame clones only, with some absent. The data contain about 10,000 clones, 55% to 75% of them seen just once; the ten biggest clones take up roughly 24%. To note about this clone: The antigen is undetermined.

V was pared by 3 bases and J by 1 base, with 13 bases between. CDR3 length equals 16 residues. Germline V lookup: CDR1 SGHKS, CDR2 YYEKEE (reference sequence). Broader study findings: In melanoma, neoantigen-specific CD4+ T cells reportedly differed in differentiation state. CD8+ T cell, macrophage and B cell function reportedly correlated with neoantigen-specific CD4+ T cells.

The TCR was taken from a human donor with melanoma. The material sequenced was cells from a culture (not recorded whether cultured in vitro). The chain joins TRBV5-5 to TRBJ2-2, with D perhaps matching TRBD2 (6 bases). Written as DNA, the CDR3 is TGTGCCAGCAGCTGGGGCGGGCGGGGGAACACCGGGGAGCTGTTTTTT. Amino acids: CASSWGGRGNTGELFF.